Below, 3 T cell receptor beta chains from the same sample are listed, as sequenced in a study of cytomegalovirus exposure and HLA in healthy donors. The PCR used 60 Vbeta and 13 Jbeta primers. This table comes from immunoSEQ multiplex PCR, and its TCRdb copy is limited to in-frame clones, with some not included. The table has about 130,000 clones, 65% to 80% seen once. What was sequenced was PBMCs. The receptors originated from a male donor in good health and CMV-seropositive.

The rearrangement joins TRBV29-1 to TRBJ1-3, with TRBD1 identical over 7 bases. Germline V lookup: CDR1 SQVTM, CDR2 ANQGSEA. The CDR3 covers 16 residues. The V gene end was trimmed by 5 bases and the J gene end by 0 bases; junction bases not matched to a gene: 10. The chain's CDR3 is CSVPTGTAISGNTIYF. The DNA for the CDR3 is TGCAGCGTTCCGACCGGGACAGCGATCTCTGGAAACACCATATATTTT.

The J gene is TRBJ2-2, the V gene TRBV11-3; D is undetermined. Germline V gene sequence: CDR1 SGHNT, CDR2 YENEEA. There are 14 residues in the CDR3. V lost 1 base, J lost 1 base, and 4 bases lay in between. The CDR3: CASSLGRNTGELFF. The CDR3 DNA reads TGTGCCAGCAGCTTAGGGAGGAACACCGGGGAGCTGTTTTTT.

The V call is TRBV5-4, the J call TRBJ2-5; D gene ambiguous. Matching the DNA end better, TRBJ2-7 makes the J call doubtful. The CDR3 is 15 residues long. CDR1 is SGHNT and CDR2 is YYREEE in the germline V gene (reference sequence). The CDR3 region is CASSLARLTHYEQYF. CDR3 sequence (DNA): TGTGCCAGCAGCTTGGCCCGGTTAACCCATTACGAGCAGTACTTC.